These T cell receptor beta chains were read from a single sample in a study of T cell repertoires in cytomegalovirus infection. TCRdb passed the reads through MiXCR, listing each CDR3 protein once. The sample yields 150,000 to 200,000 distinct CDR3 sequences, more than 9% seen once. Material: PBMCs. The receptors were sampled from a human donor in good health (CMV status not recorded). Some clones in this sample may be carry-over from other donors' samples. The CDR3 runs from the conserved cysteine through the conserved F or W. The D gene is left open where the match is weak. Some rows have no size entry. The others give once, few or many, or a class for an expanded clone.

J gene: TRBJ2-5
V gene: TRBV7-3
clone size: many
D gene: TRBD2
CDR3 DNA: TGTGCCAGCAGCTTAAGGCAGGGAGGGTCTGGAGAGACCCAGTACTTC
CDR3 protein: CASSLRQGGSGETQYF

J gene: TRBJ1-5
V gene: TRBV18
clone size: NA
D gene: NA
CDR3 DNA: TGTGCCAGCTCACGGGACGAGAATCAGCCCCAGCATTTT
CDR3 protein: CASSRDENQPQHF

J gene: TRBJ1-2
V gene: TRBV4-2
clone size: NA
D gene: NA
CDR3 DNA: TGTGCCAGCAGCCAGATAGACACGGGCACTATCTATGGCTACACCTTC
CDR3 protein: CASSQIDTGTIYGYTF

J gene: TRBJ2-7
V gene: TRBV7-2
clone size: many
D gene: NA
CDR3 DNA: TGTGCCAGCAGCCCGAGGGGAGATGGGCAGTACTTC
CDR3 protein: CASSPRGDGQYF

J gene: TRBJ2-7
V gene: TRBV7-2
clone size: NA
D gene: NA
CDR3 DNA: TGTGCCAGCAGCTTAGTTTGGGGGCAGGGATACGAGCAGTACTTC
CDR3 protein: CASSLVWGQGYEQYF

J gene: TRBJ2-4
V gene: TRBV28
clone size: few
D gene: NA
CDR3 DNA: TGTGCCAGCAGCTTTGTTTGGGGGGCCAAAAACATTCAGTACTTC
CDR3 protein: CASSFVWGAKNIQYF

J gene: TRBJ2-1
V gene: TRBV28
clone size: NA
D gene: TRBD2
CDR3 DNA: TGTGCCAGCAGCCCCCCTGGGGGGAGGGTCAATGAGCAGTTCTTC
CDR3 protein: CASSPPGGRVNEQFF

J gene: TRBJ1-5
V gene: TRBV6-2/TRBV6-3
clone size: many
D gene: NA
CDR3 DNA: TGTGCCAGCAGGGAAACGGGGTTCCTCAATCAGCCCCAGCATTTT
CDR3 protein: CASRETGFLNQPQHF

J gene: TRBJ1-4
V gene: TRBV5-1
clone size: few
D gene: NA
CDR3 DNA: TGCGCCAGCAGCCTAACCCAGGGAAGTGAAAAACTGTTTTTT
CDR3 protein: CASSLTQGSEKLFF

J gene: TRBJ1-1
V gene: TRBV4-3
clone size: many
D gene: TRBD1
CDR3 DNA: TGCGCCAGCAGCCAAGGACAGGGCAGGAACACTGAAGCTTTCTTT
CDR3 protein: CASSQGQGRNTEAFF

J gene: TRBJ2-1
V gene: TRBV28
clone size: many
D gene: TRBD2
CDR3 DNA: TGTGCCAGCAGTTTCTCTAGCGGGGGGTTGTATGAGCAGTTCTTC
CDR3 protein: CASSFSSGGLYEQFF

J gene: TRBJ2-3
V gene: TRBV29-1
clone size: many
D gene: TRBD2
CDR3 DNA: TGCAGCGTCCAACGGCTAGCGGGGCAGGATACGCAGTATTTT
CDR3 protein: CSVQRLAGQDTQYF

J gene: TRBJ1-2
V gene: TRBV6-2/TRBV6-3
clone size: few
D gene: NA
CDR3 DNA: TGTGCCAGCAGTTCGACAGGCGCCCCGAACTATGGCTACACCTTC
CDR3 protein: CASSSTGAPNYGYTF

J gene: TRBJ2-1
V gene: TRBV28
clone size: many
D gene: NA
CDR3 DNA: TGTGCCAGCAGTTCCGGACTGAACAATGAGCAGTTCTTC
CDR3 protein: CASSSGLNNEQFF

J gene: TRBJ2-1
V gene: TRBV11-2
clone size: many
D gene: NA
CDR3 DNA: TGTGCCAGCACCCACAGGGTCCCTGAGCAGTTCTTC
CDR3 protein: CASTHRVPEQFF

J gene: TRBJ1-1
V gene: TRBV7-2
clone size: many
D gene: NA
CDR3 DNA: TGTGCCAGCAGCTCCGTGGGGAGCACTGAAGCTTTCTTT
CDR3 protein: CASSSVGSTEAFF

J gene: TRBJ1-2
V gene: TRBV11-2
clone size: NA
D gene: TRBD1
CDR3 DNA: TGTGCCAGCAGCTCCGAACAGGGGCGGTATGGCTACACCTTC
CDR3 protein: CASSSEQGRYGYTF

J gene: TRBJ2-3
V gene: TRBV7-8
clone size: few
D gene: NA
CDR3 DNA: TGTGCCAGCAACAATGGGGGACTTGATACGCAGTATTTT
CDR3 protein: CASNNGGLDTQYF

J gene: TRBJ1-5
V gene: TRBV12-3/TRBV12-4
clone size: NA
D gene: NA
CDR3 DNA: TGTGCCAGCAGTTTAGGCAAGGGTTTGGGCCACAATCAGCCCCAGCATTTT
CDR3 protein: CASSLGKGLGHNQPQHF

J gene: TRBJ2-7
V gene: TRBV15
clone size: NA
D gene: TRBD1
CDR3 DNA: TGTGCCACCCGGCCCGGGACAGGGATCTACGAGCAGTACTTC
CDR3 protein: CATRPGTGIYEQYF

J gene: TRBJ1-2
V gene: TRBV29-1
clone size: few
D gene: NA
CDR3 DNA: TGCAGCGTGGCCCGGGAGGACTATGGCTACACCTTC
CDR3 protein: CSVAREDYGYTF

J gene: TRBJ2-3
V gene: TRBV7-2
clone size: many
D gene: TRBD2
CDR3 DNA: TGTGCCAGCAGCCCGGGACTAGCGGGAGGGCCCACAGATACGCAGTATTTT
CDR3 protein: CASSPGLAGGPTDTQYF

J gene: TRBJ2-7
V gene: TRBV20-1
clone size: few
D gene: NA
CDR3 DNA: TGCAGTGCACTCTCCGACGGGAGAGCCCACGAGCAGTACTTC
CDR3 protein: CSALSDGRAHEQYF

J gene: TRBJ1-4
V gene: TRBV20-1
clone size: many
D gene: NA
CDR3 DNA: TGCAGTGCTAGGTCGGGGGATTCACGGGTGGATGAAAAACTGTTTTTT
CDR3 protein: CSARSGDSRVDEKLFF

J gene: TRBJ2-7
V gene: TRBV20-1
clone size: few
D gene: NA
CDR3 DNA: TGCAGTGGACAGAGGAGCTCCTACGAGCAGTACTTC
CDR3 protein: CSGQRSSYEQYF

J gene: TRBJ2-6
V gene: TRBV6-8
clone size: NA
D gene: NA
CDR3 DNA: TGTGCCAGCAACCAGGGACGCGGGGCCAACGTCCTGACTTTC
CDR3 protein: CASNQGRGANVLTF

J gene: TRBJ2-2
V gene: TRBV6-6
clone size: few
D gene: NA
CDR3 DNA: TGTGCCAGCAGTTACTCGGGGGTGAACACCGGGGAGCTGTTTTTT
CDR3 protein: CASSYSGVNTGELFF

J gene: TRBJ2-2
V gene: TRBV2
clone size: many
D gene: TRBD2
CDR3 DNA: TGTGCCAGCAGTCCGCCCCCTGGACTAGCGGGGAACACCGGGGAGCTGTTTTTT
CDR3 protein: CASSPPPGLAGNTGELFF

J gene: TRBJ2-5
V gene: TRBV3-1
clone size: few
D gene: TRBD2
CDR3 DNA: TGTGCCAGCAGCCACCGCGTGGAGCGGGGGGAAGAGACCCAGTACTTC
CDR3 protein: CASSHRVERGEETQYF

J gene: TRBJ2-7
V gene: TRBV10-3
clone size: NA
D gene: NA
CDR3 DNA: TGTGCCATCAGGACAGGTACCTACGAGCAGTACTTC
CDR3 protein: CAIRTGTYEQYF

J gene: TRBJ1-5
V gene: TRBV19
clone size: NA
D gene: NA
CDR3 DNA: TGTGCCAGTAGTTACCTGGGAAGCAATCAGCCCCAGCATTTT
CDR3 protein: CASSYLGSNQPQHF